This entry lists 32 T cell receptor beta chains sequenced from one sample in a study of blood T cell repertoires in COVID-19. The protocol was immunoSEQ multiplex PCR, while the TCRdb copy is restricted to in-frame clones and leaves out a portion. This sample carries approximately 150,000 clones, 87% of them seen once, and the ten largest clones take approximately 40%. The sample taken for sequencing was peripheral blood. The source is a man in his forties or fifties who had recovered from COVID-19.

The chain joins TRBV3-1 (or the pseudogene TRBV3-2) to TRBJ2-1; D is ambiguous. CDR3 length equals 13 residues. Germline-derived CDR1 and CDR2 are LGHDT and YNNKEL (reference sequence). V lost 1 base to trimming and J lost 4 bases, with 5 bases between them. The CDR3, as DNA: TGTGCCAGCAGCCAAGCGTTATACAATGAGCAGTTCTTC. This translates into CASSQALYNEQFF.

The chain uses TRBV5-1 and TRBJ1-1; 7 nucleotides line up with TRBD1. Per germline, CDR1 SGHRS and CDR2 YFSETQ. There are 15 residues in the CDR3. V gave up 6 bases and J gave up 7 bases; unmatched junction bases: 15. In DNA, the CDR3 is TGCGCCAGCAAAGAAGGTGAGGGGGCTAAGGGTGAAGCTTTCTTT. This sequence encodes CASKEGEGAKGEAFF.

CDR3 DNA sequence: TGTGCCTGGAGTGTCGGGACAGCTGCTCAGCCCCAGCATTTT. Protein product: CAWSVGTAAQPQHF. The V call is TRBV30, the J call TRBJ1-5, with 7 bases fitting TRBD1. V lost 0 bases and J lost 6; bases outside the gene matches: 5. This CDR3 contains 14 residues. Germline CDR1 and CDR2: GTSNPN and SVGIG (reference sequence).

The chain recombines TRBV7-9 with TRBJ2-5; 7 nucleotides match TRBD1. The CDR3 loop spans 13 amino acids. Germline CDR1 and CDR2: SEHNR and FQNEAQ (reference sequence). With V trimmed by 5 bases and J by 4 bases, 4 bases remained unmatched. CDR3 DNA sequence: TGTGCCAGCAGCCCGACAGGGCTAGAGACCCAGTACTTC. This encodes CASSPTGLETQYF.

The chain couples TRBV4-1 to TRBJ2-4, with D possibly being TRBD1 (5 bases). The CDR3 covers 17 residues. V lost 1 base and J lost 1, with 14 bases in between. Germline V gene lookup returns CDR1 MGHRA and CDR2 YSYEKL. The CDR3 sequence: CASSQGPTASAKNIQYF. In DNA, the CDR3 is TGCGCCAGCAGCCAAGGCCCGACAGCGTCGGCCAAAAACATTCAGTACTTC.

V usage is TRBV5-6 and J usage is TRBJ1-4; the D is unclear. This CDR3 region has 15 residues. The V and J ends lost 4 bases and 3 bases respectively, with 13 bases between them. Germline V lookup: CDR1 SGHDT, CDR2 YYEEEE. The CDR3 nucleotides are TGTGCCAGCAGCAGGAGCGTATCGGCTAATGAAAAACTGTTTTTT. This codes for CASSRSVSANEKLFF.

CDR3 sequence (DNA): TGCGCCAGCAGCCCCACGCCACAGGACCTTTACAATGAGCAGTTCTTC. Translation: CASSPTPQDLYNEQFF. The chain couples TRBV5-1 to TRBJ2-1, with D maybe TRBD1 (5 bases). The ends were cut back, 4 bases at V and 4 bases at J, with 18 bases in the middle. In germline, CDR1 is SGHRS, CDR2 YFSETQ. The CDR3 contains 16 residues.

The chain carries TRBV6-5 and TRBJ2-5, with D hard to call. Trimming took 0 bases from V and 0 from J, leaving 5 bases between them. From germline, CDR1 is MNHEY and CDR2 SVGAGI. The CDR3 is 14 residues long. The CDR3: CASSYSYNQETQYF. The CDR3, as DNA: TGTGCCAGCAGTTACTCTTACAACCAAGAGACCCAGTACTTC.

The chain recombines TRBV12-2 with TRBJ2-3; TRBD2 was called by the table and not checked on the DNA. TRBV12-2 is a pseudogene. This CDR3 is 19 amino acids long. The CDR3 DNA sequence: TGTGCAAGTCGCCCCCGGACTAGCGGGGGGGCCGCCGTGGCAGATACGCAGTATTTT. It specifies CASRPRTSGGAAVADTQYF.

This sequence joins TRBV20-1 and TRBJ2-7, with D maybe TRBD1 (6 bases). Looked up from germline, CDR1 is DFQATT and CDR2 is SNEGSKA (reference sequence). CDR3 size: 15 residues. The V end lost 3 bases, the J end lost 0 bases, and 15 bases lay between the germline ends. This chain's CDR3 is CSASPRAGVSYEQYF. The DNA for the CDR3 is TGCAGTGCTAGTCCTCGGGCAGGGGTCTCCTACGAGCAGTACTTC.

CDR3 in DNA: TGTGCCAGCAGTTACTCCACCGGGGACGGGGAGCTGTTTTTT. This translates into CASSYSTGDGELFF. The V gene is TRBV6-5, the J gene TRBJ2-2; D possibly corresponds to TRBD2 (5 bases). With 0 bases removed from V and 7 bases from J, the gap between germline ends came to 9 bases. Germline lookup yields CDR1 MNHEY and CDR2 SVGAGI. CDR3 length: 14 amino acids.

This clone was observed a single time. The V gene is TRBV5-1, the J gene TRBJ1-1; weak D call: TRBD1 (5 bases). Trimming took off 3 bases at V and 0 bases at J, with 21 bases between the two ends. The CDR3 is 18 amino acids. Per germline, CDR1 SGHRS and CDR2 YFSETQ. CDR3 loop: CASSSAGDLGGMNTEAFF. The CDR3 nucleotides are TGCGCCAGCAGCTCCGCTGGGGACTTGGGAGGAATGAACACTGAAGCTTTCTTT.

This clone has only a few counts. The chain uses TRBV13 and TRBJ1-2; D is ambiguous. The CDR3 covers 15 residues. The ends were cut back, 2 bases at V and 3 bases at J, with 13 bases in the middle. CDR1 PRHDT and CDR2 FYEKMQ come from the germline V gene (reference sequence). Here the CDR3 reads CASSLYGVGDYGYTF. Here the CDR3 DNA reads TGTGCCAGCAGCTTATATGGGGTCGGGGACTATGGCTACACCTTC.

This clone was counted a single time. This chain uses TRBV6-1 with TRBJ2-1; 10 nucleotides match TRBD1. Germline CDR1 reads MNHNS; CDR2 reads SASEGT. The CDR3 runs 15 residues. V shed 1 base, J shed 5 bases, and the junction held 2 bases outside the gene matches. This CDR3 is CASSEVGQGDNEQFF. In DNA form, the CDR3 reads TGTGCCAGCAGTGAAGTAGGACAGGGGGACAATGAGCAGTTCTTC.

The chain is built from TRBV19 and TRBJ2-7, with 10 nucleotides matching TRBD1. V was clipped by 4 bases and J by 1 base; unmatched bases: 4. Germline V gene sequence: CDR1 LNHDA, CDR2 SQIVND (reference sequence). The CDR3 totals 15 residues. The CDR3 sequence: CASSKGQGFSYEQYF. In DNA, the CDR3 is TGTGCCAGTAGTAAGGGACAGGGGTTTTCCTACGAGCAGTACTTC. Drawing the rest from reference TRBV19 and TRBJ2-7, the complete variable domain is DGGITQSPKYLFRKEGQNVTLSCEQNLNHDAMYWYRQDPGQGLRLIYYSQIVNDFQKGDIAEGYSVSREKKESFPLTVTSAQKNPTAFYLCASSKGQGFSYEQYFGPGTRLTVT.

The chain carries TRBV7-3 and TRBJ2-3, with unresolved D. The CDR3 covers 13 residues. CDR1 and CDR2 from the germline V gene are SGHTA and FQGTGA. Trimming cost V 5 bases and J 2 bases, with 8 bases left between them. CDR3 residues: CASSVHTTDTQYF. In DNA, the CDR3 is TGTGCCAGCAGCGTACATACCACAGATACGCAGTATTTT.

This clone was picked up one time. This sequence joins TRBV15 and TRBJ1-1; 7 bases fit TRBD1. V dropped 0 bases and J dropped 7; count of bases not matched to a gene: 8. Germline loops: CDR1 LNHNV, CDR2 YYDKDF (reference sequence). This CDR3 has 15 amino acids. The CDR3 sequence: CATSRDLERGLEAFF. The CDR3, as DNA: TGTGCCACCAGCAGAGACCTCGAGAGGGGGCTTGAAGCTTTCTTT.

The V gene is TRBV11-2, the J gene TRBJ2-1; D remains unclear. V was pared by 5 bases and J by 2 bases, with 7 bases between. Germline V gene data show CDR1 as SGHAT and CDR2 as FQNNGV. This CDR3 has 13 residues. The CDR3 here is CASSPRTYNEQFF. DNA of the CDR3: TGTGCCAGCAGCCCGAGAACCTACAATGAGCAGTTCTTC.

The V call is TRBV3-1 (or the pseudogene TRBV3-2), the J call TRBJ2-1, with 7 bases lining up with TRBD2. CDR1 and CDR2 (germline): LGHDT, YNNKEL (reference sequence). The V gene end was trimmed by 5 bases and the J gene end by 10 bases; junction bases not matched to a gene: 11. This CDR3 spans 14 amino acids. This CDR3 is CASSLAGNQGEQFF. DNA for the CDR3: TGTGCCAGCAGCTTAGCGGGCAATCAAGGAGAGCAGTTCTTC.

The V and J genes are TRBV6-6 and TRBJ1-4; TRBD1 agrees at 9 bases. The CDR3 contains 15 residues. Looked up from germline, CDR1 is MNHNY and CDR2 is SVGAGI (reference sequence). The junction had 7 bases not matched to a gene; V was cut back by 6 bases and J by 5 bases. CDR3 loop: CASRLSGTGNEKLFF. DNA of the CDR3: TGTGCCAGCAGACTATCCGGGACAGGGAATGAAAAACTGTTTTTT.

The rearrangement uses TRBV7-9 and TRBJ2-7; possible D gene TRBD1, 6 bases. The V gene's germline CDR1 is SEHNR and CDR2 FQNEAQ (reference sequence). The CDR3 sequence is 14 residues long. Trimming took 3 bases from V and 2 from J, leaving 11 bases between them. The CDR3 spells CASSLSDRPYEQYF. CDR3 in DNA: TGTGCCAGCAGCTTGAGTGACAGGCCCTACGAGCAGTACTTC. Full variable domain (rest looked up from reference TRBV7-9 and TRBJ2-7): DTGVSQNPRHKITKRGQNVTFRCDPISEHNRLYWYRQTLGQGPEFLTYFQNEAQLEKSRLLSDRFSAERPKGSFSTLEIQRTEQGDSAMYLCASSLSDRPYEQYFGPGTRLTVT.

This clone was counted once. The chain carries TRBV5-8 and TRBJ1-2, with a weak D call TRBD1 (5 bases). The germline CDR1 and CDR2 sequences are SGHTS and YDEGEE. The CDR3 extends over 14 amino acids. With 2 bases removed from V and 4 bases from J, the gap between germline ends came to 12 bases. Here the CDR3 DNA reads TGTGCCAGCAGCTTATACCAGGGCATCTATGGCTACACCTTC. Protein sequence: CASSLYQGIYGYTF.

The chain joins TRBV7-2 to TRBJ2-2; 9 bases fit TRBD1. V lost 4 bases, J lost 0 bases, and 3 bases stayed unmatched. Germline V gives CDR1 SGHTA, CDR2 FQGNSA. This CDR3 is 16 amino acids long. The CDR3 DNA follows: TGTGCCAGCAGCTCCCGGACAGGGGCGAACACCGGGGAGCTGTTTTTT. Translating it yields CASSSRTGANTGELFF. The full variable domain, rest sourced from reference TRBV7-2 and TRBJ2-2, is GAGVSQSPSNKVTEKGKDVELRCDPISGHTALYWYRQSLGQGLEFLIYFQGNSAPDKSGLPSDRFSAERTGGSVSTLTIQRTQQEDSAVYLCASSSRTGANTGELFFGEGSRLTVL.

The J gene is TRBJ2-7, the V gene TRBV1; TRBD2 was called by the table and not checked on the DNA. TRBV1 has pseudogene status. This CDR3 is built from 14 residues. CDR3 residues: CTSSHASGSYEQYF. In DNA, the CDR3 is TGCACCAGCAGCCATGCTAGCGGCTCCTACGAGCAGTACTTC.

The chain has TRBV9 and TRBJ1-2; tentatively, D is TRBD1 (6 bases). Germline V gives CDR1 SGDLS, CDR2 YYNGEE. V lost 4 bases, J lost 2 bases, and 12 bases lay in between. This CDR3 region has 14 residues. The CDR3 nucleotides are TGTGCCAGCAGCCCCCAGGGGCCGAACTATGGCTACACCTTC. Translation gives CASSPQGPNYGYTF.

J is TRBJ2-5 and V is TRBV11-2; 9 nucleotides agree with TRBD1. Germline CDR1 SGHAT, CDR2 FQNNGV. There are 17 residues in the CDR3. V lost 2 bases and J lost 0; bases outside the gene matches: 7. The CDR3 region is CASSLHGTGSYQETQYF. The DNA of the CDR3 is TGTGCCAGCAGCTTACACGGGACAGGGTCGTACCAAGAGACCCAGTACTTC.

The chain carries TRBV11-2 and TRBJ2-3; tentative D call: TRBD2 (6 bases). Trimming left V 1 base short and J 1 base short, with 15 bases between. The CDR3 is 17 residues long. Germline V lookup: CDR1 SGHAT, CDR2 FQNNGV. The CDR3 here is CASSLVSRGWGTDTQYF. CDR3 nucleotides: TGTGCCAGCAGCTTAGTGTCTCGGGGGTGGGGCACAGATACGCAGTATTTT.

V and J are TRBV11-3 and TRBJ2-1; 8 nucleotides match TRBD2. In germline, CDR1 is SGHNT, CDR2 YENEEA. Germline trimming cut 5 bases from V and 9 bases from J; bases unmatched to any gene: 15. This CDR3 is 16 amino acids long. CDR3 in amino acids: CASSAPGTRGGREQFF. In DNA form, the CDR3 reads TGTGCCAGCAGCGCCCCCGGGACTAGGGGAGGACGTGAGCAGTTCTTC.

This CDR3 reads CASSGGLSANYGYTF. The CDR3 DNA is TGTGCCAGCAGTGGAGGGTTGTCGGCTAACTATGGCTACACCTTC. This sequence joins TRBV2 and TRBJ1-2; D unclear. There are 15 residues in the CDR3. Germline-derived CDR1 and CDR2 are SNHLY and FYNNEI. Trimming shortened V by 4 bases and J by 0 bases, and 12 bases separated the two germline ends.

The gene calls are TRBV5-8 and TRBJ2-7; TRBD1 aligns across 7 bases. V shed 2 bases, J shed 3 bases, and the junction held 11 bases outside the gene matches. Germline V gene lookup returns CDR1 SGHTS and CDR2 YDEGEE. CDR3 size: 16 residues. This chain's CDR3 is CASSFIRGLMHYEQYF. The CDR3 DNA follows: TGTGCCAGCAGCTTTATCAGGGGGTTAATGCACTACGAGCAGTACTTC.

The chain combines TRBV6-2 or TRBV6-3 with TRBJ1-2; D is uncertain. The germline CDR1 and CDR2 sequences are MNHEY and SVGEGT. Between the trimmed V and J ends, which lost 6 bases and 0 bases, there was a span of 17 bases. The CDR3 contains 16 residues. The CDR3, as DNA: TGTGCCAGCAGCTGGCCGTTTGACGGGTCTAACTATGGCTACACCTTC. Translating it yields CASSWPFDGSNYGYTF.

The CDR3 region is CASSLVWQTYNSPLHF. The CDR3 nucleotides read TGTGCCAGCAGCTTGGTGTGGCAGACCTATAATTCACCCCTCCACTTT. This chain joins TRBV5-6 and TRBJ1-6; D ambiguous. V was trimmed by 0 bases and J by 2 bases, leaving 9 bases between them. The germline CDR1 and CDR2 sequences are SGHDT and YYEEEE. The CDR3 sequence is 16 residues long.